This record looks at one TCR beta chain sequence and its context. Other DNA sequences in the sample encode the same CDR3. This CDR3 comprises 15 residues. From germline, CDR1 is LNHDA and CDR2 SQIVND (reference sequence). V dropped 1 base and J dropped 2; count of bases not matched to a gene: 4. This sample is drawn from a study of blood T cell repertoires in COVID-19. The assay was immunoSEQ multiplex PCR, and TCRdb's table has in-frame clones only and misses some. The table has some 270,000 clones, more than 75% seen once. The gene calls are TRBV19 and TRBJ2-5; 7 positions match TRBD1. This sequence originates from an elderly woman with COVID-19, enrolled during active disease. Sequencing used peripheral blood. In nucleotides, the CDR3 is TGTGCCAGTAGTATAGGACAGGGCAGTCAAGAGACCCAGTACTTC. Encoded protein: CASSIGQGSQETQYF.